This T cell receptor (beta chain) was sequenced during a study of regulatory T cells in long-lasting Graves disease. Points from the study as a whole: Relative to newly diagnosed Graves' patients, persistent ones had lower TCR diversity.

Libraries of TCR beta came from iRepertoire HTBI primers plus Arm-PCR of CDR3 regions. TCRdb processed the multiplex PCR reads anew with MiXCR; each CDR3 protein has one entry. The repertoire holds 310,000 or so distinct CDR3 sequences, roughly 21% seen once, with around 50% in the top ten. V lost 6 bases to trimming and J lost 6 bases; unmatched junction nucleotides: 2. The CDR3 consists of 14 residues. This clonotype was picked up a small number of times. Antigen specificity is unknown. Time point given: persistent/refractory GD, antithyroid drugs over 5 years with positive TRAb. From PBMCs, RNA was extracted and then used to make the TCR library.

This sample comprised peripheral blood mononuclear cells (PBMCs), obtained when the disease was refractory, from a patient treated with antithyroid drugs. V gene TRBV12-3 or TRBV12-4 combines with J gene TRBJ1-6; 10 bases are a match to TRBD1. The TCR was taken from a female donor with Graves disease. The CDR3 protein is CASSGQGVNSPLHF. The CDR3 DNA follows: TGTGCCAGCAGCGGACAGGGGGTTAATTCACCCCTCCACTTT.